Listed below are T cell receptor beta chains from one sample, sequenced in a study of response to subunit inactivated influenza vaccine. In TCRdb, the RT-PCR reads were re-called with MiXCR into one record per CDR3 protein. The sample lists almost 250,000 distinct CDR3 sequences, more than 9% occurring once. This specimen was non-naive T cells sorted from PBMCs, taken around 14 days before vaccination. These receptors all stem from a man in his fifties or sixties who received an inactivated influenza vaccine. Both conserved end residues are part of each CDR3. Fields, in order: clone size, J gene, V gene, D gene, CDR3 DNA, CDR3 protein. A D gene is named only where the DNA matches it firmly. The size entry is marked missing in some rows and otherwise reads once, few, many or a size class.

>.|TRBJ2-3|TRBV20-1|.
TGCAGTGCTCAAGGTTTTCGTGTGTCCGGGGGCACAGATACGCAGTATTTT
CSAQGFRVSGGTDTQYF
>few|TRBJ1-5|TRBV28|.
TGTGCCAGCAGTTTTTCCCCGGGGATTGGATCATTGGATCAGCCCCAGCATTTT
CASSFSPGIGSLDQPQHF
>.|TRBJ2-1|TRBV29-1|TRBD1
TGCAGCGTGTCGGACAGGACCTACAATGAGCAGTTCTTC
CSVSDRTYNEQFF
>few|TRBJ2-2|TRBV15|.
TGTGCCACCAGCAGTGGGCAGAACACCGGGGAGCTGTTTTTT
CATSSGQNTGELFF
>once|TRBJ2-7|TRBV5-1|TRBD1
TGCGCCAGCAGTACCTCCGGGACAGGGAGGTACGAGCAGTACTTC
CASSTSGTGRYEQYF
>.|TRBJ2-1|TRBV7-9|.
TGTGCCAGCACCTCCCCGGGGTTGGGGGAGCAGTTCTTC
CASTSPGLGEQFF
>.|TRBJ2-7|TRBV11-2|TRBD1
TGTGCCAGCAGCTTAGGGACAGGGCCTACCTACGAGCAGTACTTC
CASSLGTGPTYEQYF
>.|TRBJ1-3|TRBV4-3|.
TGCGCCAGCAGCCAAGATGGACAGCCTGGAGGAAACACCATATATTTT
CASSQDGQPGGNTIYF
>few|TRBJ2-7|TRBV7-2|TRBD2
TGTGCCAGCAGCTTACTTGCTAGCGGGAATCGCGAGCAGTACTTC
CASSLLASGNREQYF
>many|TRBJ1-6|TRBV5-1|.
TGCGCCAGCAGAGGGGGGACCGCCGCCGATAATTCACCCCTCCACTTT
CASRGGTAADNSPLHF
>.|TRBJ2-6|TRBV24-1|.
TGTGCCACCAGTGATTCCGGGACGCCTGGGGCCAACGTCCTGACTTTC
CATSDSGTPGANVLTF
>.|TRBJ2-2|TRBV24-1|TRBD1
TGTGCCACCAGTGATTTCACCAGGACAGGCGGGGAGCTGTTTTTT
CATSDFTRTGGELFF
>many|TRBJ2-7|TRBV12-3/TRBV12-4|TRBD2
TGTGCCAGCAGCCCGATACTAGCGGACGAGCAGTACTTC
CASSPILADEQYF
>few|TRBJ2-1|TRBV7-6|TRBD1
TGTGCCAGCAGCTTACCCAAACAGGGGGAGCAGTTCTTC
CASSLPKQGEQFF
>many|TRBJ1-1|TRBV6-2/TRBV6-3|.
TGTGCCAGCAGTTACTCGACCGGGGACACTGAAGCTTTCTTT
CASSYSTGDTEAFF
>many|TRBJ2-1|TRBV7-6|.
TGTGCCAGCAGTTGGGGGCACAATGAGCAGTTCTTC
CASSWGHNEQFF
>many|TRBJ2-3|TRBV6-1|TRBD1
TGTGCCAGCAAAGGACAGGGGACAGATACGCAGTATTTT
CASKGQGTDTQYF
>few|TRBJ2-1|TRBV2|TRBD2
TGTGCCAGCGTGTACGGTAGCGGGGGTTCCAATGAGCAGTTCTTC
CASVYGSGGSNEQFF
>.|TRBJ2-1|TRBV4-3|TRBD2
TGCGCCAGCAGCCGAGCTAGCGGGGACCCTTTCAATGAGCAGTTCTTC
CASSRASGDPFNEQFF
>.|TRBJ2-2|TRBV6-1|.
TGTGCCAGCACCCTAGGGAGTCCCGGGGAGCTGTTTTTT
CASTLGSPGELFF
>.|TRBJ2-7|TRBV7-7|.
TGTGCCAGCAGCTCAAGATGGGGCGAGCAGTACTTC
CASSSRWGEQYF
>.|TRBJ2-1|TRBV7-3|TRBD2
TGTGCCAGCAGCTTAATGACTAGCCCCAATGAGCAGTTCTTC
CASSLMTSPNEQFF
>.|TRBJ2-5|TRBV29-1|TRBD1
TGCAGCCGGACAGGGCGCAAGACCCAGTACTTC
CSRTGRKTQYF
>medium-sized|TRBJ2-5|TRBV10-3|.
TGTGCCATCAGCACTAGTGAGGAGACCCAGTACTTC
CAISTSEETQYF
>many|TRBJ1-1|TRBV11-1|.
TGTGCCAGCAGCGCCGCGACAACGAACACTGAAGCTTTCTTT
CASSAATTNTEAFF
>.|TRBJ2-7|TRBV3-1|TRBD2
TGTGCCAGCAGCCCTGGACAGGGGAAGACTAGCGGGAGGGTAGGCGAGCAGTACTTC
CASSPGQGKTSGRVGEQYF
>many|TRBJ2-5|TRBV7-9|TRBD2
TGTGCCAGCAGCTCGTTAGCGGGTCAAGAGACCCAGTACTTC
CASSSLAGQETQYF